A selection of T cell receptor beta chains follows, all from one sample in a study of human T cells and chemical hapten exposure. Via MiXCR, TCRdb re-called the RACE reads, giving one row per CDR3 protein. The data show around 99,000 distinct CDR3 sequences, 9% to 9.5% seen once. The specimen was whole blood, collected in connection with sensitization to the hapten diphenylcyclopropenone (DPC). The receptor set was obtained from a woman aged 40 to 50 with alopecia areata. Some clones in this sample may be carry-over from other donors' samples. Both conserved end residues are part of each CDR3. D genes are given only for firm matches.

.	TRBV7-8	TRBJ1-4	CASSLWAVSGNEKLFF
.	TRBV5-1	TRBJ2-7	CASSLYEGRGSYEQYF
TRBD2	TRBV4-3	TRBJ2-3	CASSQAAGGRTDTQYF
.	TRBV7-9	TRBJ1-2	CASSLAAFYGYTF
TRBD2	TRBV7-9	TRBJ2-7	CASSPGTRVYEQYF
TRBD2	TRBV4-1	TRBJ2-3	CASSHKDERPRGGYTDTQYF
TRBD1	TRBV19	TRBJ1-5	CASSIPGGGQPQHF
.	TRBV29-1	TRBJ2-1	CSAWERVNNEQFF
.	TRBV20-1	TRBJ1-1	CSVSDSLNTEAFF
.	TRBV19	TRBJ1-2	CASLWDSRLGYGYTF
.	TRBV7-2	TRBJ2-3	CASSTNKGGLGTDTQYF
.	TRBV11-2	TRBJ2-7	CASSFGWDGSYEQYF
TRBD2	TRBV7-3	TRBJ2-3	CASSAVLAGGGTDTQYF
.	TRBV20-1	TRBJ1-4	CSAPQGEKLFF
TRBD1	TRBV13	TRBJ2-2	CASSLGFRLDRGNTGELFF